The sequence of this TCR beta chain was determined in a study of cytomegalovirus exposure and HLA in healthy donors. Study information: An analysis done earlier identified some 120 million unique TCR beta sequences from about 180 million T cells. Overall study findings and caveats: Previously analyzed data showed that most TCR beta V segments were productive at a frequency of about 87% or about 30%. According to the study, around 160 TCR beta chains were cytomegalovirus-associated.

CDR3 length: 14 residues. Germline V lookup: CDR1 LGHNA, CDR2 YSLEER. Trimming removed 0 bases from V and 1 base from J, with 7 bases in between. This PCR relied on a set of 60 Vbeta primers and 13 Jbeta primers. TCRdb keeps only in-frame clones here, not all; method: immunoSEQ multiplex PCR. This table holds roughly 120,000 clones, about 80% found once. On this clone: Its antigen is still unknown.

The chain recombines TRBV4-3 with TRBJ2-7, with D tentatively TRBD1 (6 bases). The sequence derives from a man aged 25 to 40 in good health and CMV-seropositive. The sample comprised PBMCs. CDR3 residues: CASSQDDRSYEQYF. In DNA, the CDR3 is TGCGCCAGCAGCCAAGACGACAGGTCCTACGAGCAGTACTTC.